These 24 T cell receptor beta chains came from one sample sequenced in a study of T cell repertoires in ileal Crohn's disease. Sequencing was performed with immunoSEQ multiplex PCR; in TCRdb, only in-frame clones are kept and a portion is missing. The sample yields 2,500 to 3,500 clones, approximately 86% seen once. The time point: neoterminal ileum biopsy at postoperative endoscopy, about 6 months after surgery. Sequencing used ileal tissue. All receptors derive from an adult with Crohn's disease.

The chain uses TRBV12-5 and TRBJ2-2, with D unresolved. The CDR3 is 12 amino acids. Germline loops: CDR1 LGHNT, CDR2 FRNRAP. The V and J ends lost 7 bases and 3 bases respectively, with 6 bases between them. The CDR3 region has the DNA TGTGCTAGTGCCCGGGACACCGGGGAGCTGTTTTTT. Translation gives CASARDTGELFF. The whole variable domain, filled in from reference TRBV12-5 and TRBJ2-2, reads DARVTQTPRHKVTEMGQEVTMRCQPILGHNTVFWYRQTMMQGLELLAYFRNRAPLDDSGMPKDRFSAEMPDATLATLKIQPSEPRDSAVYFCASARDTGELFFGEGSRLTVL.

The V and J genes are TRBV11-1 and TRBJ2-4; 7 bases fit TRBD1. The germline V gene encodes CDR1 SGHAT and CDR2 FQDESV (reference sequence). The CDR3 loop spans 15 amino acids. V was pared by 5 bases and J by 7 bases, with 11 bases of the junction left unmatched. CDR3 amino acids: CASSQRTGSLNIQYF. CDR3 nucleotides: TGTGCCAGCAGCCAGAGGACAGGTTCATTGAACATTCAGTACTTC. Full variable domain (remainder filled in from reference TRBV11-1 and TRBJ2-4): EAEVAQSPRYKITEKSQAVAFWCDPISGHATLYWYRQILGQGPELLVQFQDESVVDDSQLPKDRFSAERLKGVDSTLKIQPAELGDSAMYLCASSQRTGSLNIQYFGAGTRLSVL.

The rearrangement joins TRBV6-1 to TRBJ2-2; D ambiguous. Germline V gives CDR1 MNHNS, CDR2 SASEGT. The length of the CDR3 is 14 residues. V was clipped by 3 bases and J by 3 bases, with 8 bases between them. CDR3 sequence: CASSESGDTGELFF. The CDR3 DNA reads as TGTGCCAGCAGTGAGTCCGGCGACACCGGGGAGCTGTTTTTT.

V gene TRBV18 combines with J gene TRBJ1-2; 11 bases align to TRBD1. Per the germline V gene, CDR1 is KGHSH and CDR2 is LQKENI. The CDR3 sequence is 14 residues long. The junction had 3 bases not matched to a gene; V was cut back by 5 bases and J by 4 bases. The CDR3 nucleotides read TGTGCCAGCTCAGCCGGGACAGGGGGCTATGGCTACACCTTC. Residues: CASSAGTGGYGYTF.

With respect to this clone: The same CDR3 is also encoded by other DNA sequences in this sample. The J gene is TRBJ1-2, the V gene TRBV30, with D possibly matching TRBD1 (5 bases). The germline gives CDR1 GTSNPN, CDR2 SVGIG (reference sequence). This CDR3 contains 14 residues. V was shortened by 0 bases and J by 2 bases, with 10 bases between the two germline ends. The chain's CDR3 is CAWSVLGRNYGYTF. DNA of the CDR3: TGTGCCTGGAGTGTCCTGGGACGGAACTATGGCTACACCTTC.

This clone was counted only a few times. As DNA, the CDR3 is TGTGCCAGTAGTATCGGGGAACTTGGAAACACCATATATTTT. Protein: CASSIGELGNTIYF. The rearrangement joins TRBV19 to TRBJ1-3; D unclear. V was trimmed by 3 bases and J by 3 bases, leaving 9 bases between them. Germline CDR1 LNHDA, CDR2 SQIVND (reference sequence). The length of the CDR3 is 14 residues.

The chain combines TRBV6-5 with TRBJ2-7, with D perhaps matching TRBD1 or TRBD2 (5 bases each). The V end was cut by 5 bases, the J end by 4 bases, with 15 bases between. The CDR3 runs 14 residues. Germline loops: CDR1 MNHEY, CDR2 SVGAGI. CDR3 in amino acids: CASSRSGPPYEQYF. The CDR3 DNA follows: TGTGCCAGCAGTCGTTCGGGACCTCCTTACGAGCAGTACTTC.

The chain employs TRBV10-1 and TRBJ2-2; 7 bases map to TRBD1. The CDR3 consists of 15 residues. V was pared by 6 bases and J by 0 bases, with 4 bases of the junction left unmatched. The germline CDR1 and CDR2 sequences are WNHNN and SYGVQD (reference sequence). The CDR3: CASSRDSANTGELFF. For the CDR3, the DNA is TGCGCCAGCAGCCGGGACAGCGCGAACACCGGGGAGCTGTTTTTT.

The chain employs TRBV7-2 and TRBJ2-7; TRBD1 agrees at 8 bases. This CDR3 has 12 amino acids. Germline V CDR1 and CDR2: SGHTA, FQGNSA. J was trimmed by 6 bases and V by 5 bases; bases with no gene match: 3. The CDR3 region has the DNA TGTGCCAGCAGCCGGGACAGGTCCGAGCAGTACTTC. Amino acids: CASSRDRSEQYF.

CDR3 nucleotides: TGTGCCAGCAGTTCTAGCGGCAATGAGCAGTTCTTC. Protein: CASSSSGNEQFF. The chain has TRBV27 and TRBJ2-1; 7 bases match TRBD2. Germline V gene data show CDR1 as MNHEY and CDR2 as SMNVEV (reference sequence). The CDR3 totals 12 residues. V was clipped by 4 bases and J by 6 bases; unmatched bases: 0.

The chain joins TRBV5-5 to TRBJ1-2; no firm D call. CDR3 length: 14 residues. Per germline, CDR1 SGHKS and CDR2 YYEKEE (reference sequence). Trimming stripped 0 bases from V and 5 bases from J, with 11 bases between. CDR3 sequence reads: CASSLEQLPYGYTF. CDR3 sequence (DNA): TGTGCCAGCAGCTTGGAACAGCTGCCTTATGGCTACACCTTC.

This chain links TRBV4-1 with TRBJ1-2; TRBD1 is a possible D gene (6 bases). The CDR3 length is 17 residues. The germline CDR1 and CDR2 sequences are MGHRA and YSYEKL. V was shortened by 3 bases and J by 0 bases, with 17 bases between the two germline ends. The CDR3 reads CASSQDSTGTSNYGYTF. The CDR3, as DNA: TGCGCCAGCAGCCAGGATTCGACAGGCACCTCTAACTATGGCTACACCTTC.

The CDR3 bases are TGTGCCAGCAGTCGGGACCATTATGGCTACACCTTC. Translating gives CASSRDHYGYTF. V and J are TRBV7-8 and TRBJ1-2, with TRBD1 as a possible D gene (5 bases). The CDR3 contains 12 residues. The germline CDR1 and CDR2 sequences are SGHVS and FQNEAQ. V gave up 6 bases and J gave up 5 bases, with 10 bases separating them.

The chain recombines TRBV12-5 with TRBJ1-4; the D gene is possibly TRBD1 (6 bases). Germline loops: CDR1 LGHNT, CDR2 FRNRAP. The V gene lost 5 bases and the J gene lost 1 base, with 11 bases spanning the gap. The CDR3 length is 15 residues. The CDR3 loop reads CASGTRGETNEKLFF. Here the CDR3 DNA reads TGTGCTAGTGGTACAAGGGGGGAAACTAATGAAAAACTGTTTTTT.

This clone occurred a few times. V and J are TRBV9 and TRBJ2-2, with a weak D call TRBD2 (5 bases). V was cut by 3 bases and J by 7 bases, with 10 bases left in between. This CDR3 is built from 13 residues. Germline V gene lookup returns CDR1 SGDLS and CDR2 YYNGEE. CDR3 sequence reads: CASSGGWGGELFF. CDR3 nucleotide sequence: TGTGCCAGCAGCGGAGGGTGGGGCGGGGAGCTGTTTTTT.

V gene TRBV15 combines with J gene TRBJ1-5; tentative D call: TRBD1 (6 bases). CDR1 and CDR2 (germline): LNHNV, YYDKDF (reference sequence). The CDR3 spans 15 residues. Trimming took 5 bases from V and 5 from J, leaving 16 bases between them. As DNA, the CDR3 is TGTGCCACCAGCGAAGGGGGATGGGGGGATCAGCCCCAGCATTTT. Its protein product is CATSEGGWGDQPQHF. Using reference TRBV15 and TRBJ1-5 for the parts outside the CDR3, the full variable domain is DAMVIQNPRYQVTQFGKPVTLSCSQTLNHNVMYWYQQKSSQAPKLLFHYYDKDFNNEADTPDNFQSRRPNTSFCFLDIRSPGLGDTAMYLCATSEGGWGDQPQHFGDGTRLSIL.

This clone was found once. This chain connects TRBV19 to TRBJ1-3; 7 bases map to TRBD1. CDR1 is LNHDA and CDR2 is SQIVND in the germline V gene (reference sequence). This CDR3 spans 16 amino acids. The ends lost 5 bases at V and 3 bases at J; junction bases unmatched: 10. As DNA, the CDR3 is TGTGCCAGTAGTGCGACAGGGCTCTCTGTTGGAAACACCATATATTTT. Amino acids: CASSATGLSVGNTIYF.

The gene calls are TRBV6-5 and TRBJ2-1; 7 bases line up with TRBD2. J gave up 4 bases and V 6 bases, and 9 bases lay outside the gene matches. CDR1 MNHEY and CDR2 SVGAGI come from the germline V gene. The CDR3 has 15 amino acids. Written as DNA, the CDR3 is TGTGCCAGCAGCCCTAGGGGCGGGGGTTACAATGAGCAGTTCTTC. It yields the protein CASSPRGGGYNEQFF.

The chain links TRBV9 to TRBJ2-2; D may be TRBD2 (6 bases). Germline CDR1 SGDLS, CDR2 YYNGEE. This CDR3 spans 16 amino acids. Deletions cut 3 bases from V and 1 base from J, with 13 bases between. CDR3 sequence: CASSATGVENTGELFF. CDR3 in DNA: TGTGCCAGCAGCGCCACGGGGGTTGAGAACACCGGGGAGCTGTTTTTT.

J is TRBJ2-2 and V is TRBV6-1; D possibly uses TRBD1 or TRBD2 (6 bases each). The CDR3 is 17 amino acids. V shed 3 bases and J shed 2 bases, with 16 bases lying between them. Germline loops: CDR1 MNHNS, CDR2 SASEGT. The CDR3 sequence is CASSDNPTGLNTGELFF. Here the CDR3 DNA reads TGTGCCAGCAGTGATAACCCGACAGGACTAAACACCGGGGAGCTGTTTTTT.

V usage is TRBV19 and J usage is TRBJ1-2, with D unclear. This CDR3 has 13 amino acids. The germline CDR1 and CDR2 sequences are LNHDA and SQIVND (reference sequence). V was shortened by 6 bases and J by 2 bases, with 10 bases between the two germline ends. The DNA for the CDR3 is TGTGCCAGTAGGGGAAGGGAAAACTATGGCTACACCTTC. Translated, it gives CASRGRENYGYTF.

This sequence joins TRBV18 and TRBJ2-6; D is perhaps TRBD2 (5 bases). V was shortened by 6 bases and J by 4 bases, with 7 bases between the two germline ends. The CDR3 consists of 13 residues. CDR1 KGHSH and CDR2 LQKENI come from the germline V gene. This CDR3 reads CASSEAGANVLTF. In DNA form, the CDR3 reads TGTGCCAGCTCGGAGGCGGGGGCCAACGTCCTGACTTTC.

Here the CDR3 reads CASSLTQDRAFF. The CDR3, as DNA: TGCGCCAGCAGCCTGACCCAAGACAGAGCTTTCTTT. The chain recombines TRBV5-1 with TRBJ1-1; D possibly corresponds to TRBD1 (5 bases). The CDR3 contains 12 residues. Germline V CDR1 and CDR2: SGHRS, YFSETQ. With 4 bases removed from V and 10 bases from J, the gap between germline ends came to 14 bases.

The chain couples TRBV5-1 to TRBJ1-1; unclear D gene. Germline-derived CDR1 and CDR2 are SGHRS and YFSETQ. V was pared by 1 base and J by 7 bases, with 14 bases between. The CDR3 runs 14 residues. Here the CDR3 reads CASSLSVREGEAFF. The CDR3 region has the DNA TGCGCCAGCAGCTTGTCCGTACGGGAAGGTGAAGCTTTCTTT.